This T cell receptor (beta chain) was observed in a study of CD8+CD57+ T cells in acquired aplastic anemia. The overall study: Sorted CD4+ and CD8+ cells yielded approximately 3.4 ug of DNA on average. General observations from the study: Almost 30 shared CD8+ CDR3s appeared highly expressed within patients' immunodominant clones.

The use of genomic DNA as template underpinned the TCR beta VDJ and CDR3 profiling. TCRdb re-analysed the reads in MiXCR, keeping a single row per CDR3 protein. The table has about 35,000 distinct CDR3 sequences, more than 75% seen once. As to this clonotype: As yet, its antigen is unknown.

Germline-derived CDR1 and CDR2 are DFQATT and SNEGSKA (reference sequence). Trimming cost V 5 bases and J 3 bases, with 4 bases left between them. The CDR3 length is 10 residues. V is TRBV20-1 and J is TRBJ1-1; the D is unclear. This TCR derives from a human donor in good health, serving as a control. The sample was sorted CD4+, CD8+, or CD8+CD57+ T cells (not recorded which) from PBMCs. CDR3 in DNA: TGCAGTGCTTTCGACACTGAAGCTTTCTTT. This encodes CSAFDTEAFF.